This T cell receptor beta chain was sequenced for a study of T-cell memory formation after mild COVID-19. From the 5' RACE reads, TCRdb called clonotypes with MiXCR, one entry per CDR3 protein. Of about 240,000 distinct CDR3 sequences listed, roughly 9.4% were seen once; the top ten hold around 23%. Details on this clonotype: The antigen remains unidentified.

The V end was cut by 8 bases, the J end by 0 bases, with 19 bases between. Germline V gives CDR1 MNHNY, CDR2 SVGAGI (reference sequence). This CDR3 contains 16 residues. Whole-study findings and limits: Some SARS-CoV-2-responding clones were already detected in memory before infection.

The sample comprised PBMCs or a T cell subset sorted from them (not recorded which). V and J are TRBV6-6 and TRBJ1-2; unclear D gene. The receptor was derived from a young man who had mild COVID-19 (a few samples of this study predate the infection). Cell type and time point are not known. In nucleotides, the CDR3 is TGTGCCAGCTCCTCCCCGCGCGGGTTCTCTAACTATGGCTACACCTTC. Its protein is CASSSPRGFSNYGYTF.